The rows below give T cell receptor beta chains drawn from one sample of a study of blood T cell repertoires in COVID-19. TCRdb's table, derived via immunoSEQ multiplex PCR, lists solely in-frame clones and lacks some. Altogether 250,000 to 350,000 clones are present, 89% being singletons, with the ten largest covering approximately 2.9%. The sample taken for sequencing was PBMCs or T cells enriched from blood (not recorded which). The receptors were sampled from a woman aged 50 to 60 who had been exposed to COVID-19. Each CDR3 is given with its conserved first and last residue. Clone size, where shown, is once, few, many, or a class for clones that have expanded.

cdr3_aa,v_call,clone_size
CASSFGLEGGYTF,TRBV5-6,.
CASSANDNSPLHF,TRBV18,.
CASSPRTSGGGELFF,TRBV5-1,.
CASSSHLQGTRNQPQHF,TRBV28,.
CASRESGYTF,TRBV6-5,.
CASSERPQGFQPQHF,TRBV6-1,.
CSVELSGYSGNTIYF,TRBV29-1,.
CASSPQPEAETQYF,TRBV2,once
CASSFIGGNTIYF,TRBV27,.
CSASFGTSFGEQYF,TRBV20-1,few
CSVSTSGDYEQYF,TRBV29-1,.
CSVWAGGGEQFF,TRBV29-1,.
CASSPPAGLPTSYEQYF,TRBV18,.
CASSQTGVGETQYF,TRBV4-1,.
CASSRQGSGNTIYF,TRBV28,.
CASSSSRATGTTDTQYF,TRBV5-1,.
CAWGGQFNQPQHF,TRBV30,.
CATSDPRDRAYEQYF,TRBV24-1,.
CASSKRTGGEQFF,TRBV19,.
CASNLGGVAGRGSPGELFF,TRBV5-1,.
CASSPPRDRGSNQETQYF,TRBV9,.
CASSLYNEQFF,TRBV5-1,.
CATSDPQQGRGSEQYF,TRBV24-1,.
CASSPTGQGWHEQYF,TRBV3-1/TRBV3-2,.
CASSDIRQGQGQETQYF,TRBV2,once
CASSISLAAQETQYF,TRBV19,.
CASSVVDSGGYNEQFF,TRBV9,.
CASSPNRAGNSPLHF,TRBV19,.
CASSQDFQAGFLTDTQYF,TRBV14,.
CASRAGEGGELFF,TRBV2,.
CATSRGTQGATNEKLFF,TRBV15,.
CASSPRPLAGGASYEQYF,TRBV7-8,many
CASSSNRGSIGYTF,TRBV5-1,.
CASGSQGNTGELFF,TRBV6-5,.
CASSILGGTGNEKLFF,TRBV19,.
CASSRILRQGSSYNSPLHF,TRBV16,.
CASSLRGANEKLFF,TRBV28,few
CSVSGTEATNEKLFF,TRBV29-1,.
CASKTGGFNQPQHF,TRBV28,.
CASPTGTGNTEAFF,TRBV21-1,.
CASSLEGEYTGELFF,TRBV5-5,.
CATSRVGTGYSPLHF,TRBV15,.
CASSTRTGNQPQHF,TRBV7-2,.
CASSLVGSTPGNTIYF,TRBV7-2,.
CASSQVLTSGGVGTDTQYF,TRBV4-1,.
CASRGGGSYNEQFF,TRBV5-1,.
CACNFAGANVLTF,TRBV30,.
CASLPGLAGAGYNEQFF,TRBV28,.
CASSLTGGLPGNQPQHF,TRBV28,once
CATSETGLGPLSTGELFF,TRBV24-1,.
CASSYQGSGVGTQYF,TRBV6-5,.
CATSSTGQPNTEAFF,TRBV15,.
CASKHSGDQPQHF,TRBV2,.
CASSQDGGWEYF,TRBV4-2,.
CASRAAPGQGHFTQYF,TRBV28,.
CATSARAVFEQYF,TRBV28,.
CASSPDSLGIEQYF,TRBV18,.
CASSKGDRVGDEQFF,TRBV4-1,.
CASSFRLPGGTDTQYF,TRBV27,.
CASSDSRLAGGNYEQYF,TRBV6-4,.